Listed below are T cell receptor beta chains from one sample, sequenced in a study of cytomegalovirus exposure and HLA in healthy donors. The assay was immunoSEQ multiplex PCR, and TCRdb's table has in-frame clones only and misses some. This table holds around 130,000 clones, around 82% found once. The source material was PBMCs. Every receptor here comes from a boy between 10 and 17 years old in good health and CMV-seronegative. The CDR3 runs from the conserved cysteine through the conserved F or W. A D gene is named only where the DNA matches it firmly. Size is omitted from some rows. Given values are once, few, many or a class for expanded clones.

v_call	clone_size	d_call	j_call	cdr3_nt	cdr3_aa
TRBV9	.	TRBD1	TRBJ1-2	TGTGCCAGCAGCCGACAGGGGGGCTATGGCTACACCTTC	CASSRQGGYGYTF
TRBV7-6	.	TRBD1	TRBJ1-2	TGTGCCAGCAGCTCAGACAGGGGAGGCTATGGCTACACCTTC	CASSSDRGGYGYTF
TRBV18	.	TRBD1	TRBJ1-5	TGTGCCAGCTCGCTACAGGGACAGGATCAGCCCCAGCATTTT	CASSLQGQDQPQHF
TRBV7-9	.	.	TRBJ1-5	TGTGCCAGCAGCCCAGGGCATATCAATCAGCCCCAGCATTTT	CASSPGHINQPQHF
TRBV7-9	.	.	TRBJ1-1	TGTGCCAGCAGATCAACGGACAGACTGAACACTGAAGCTTTCTTT	CASRSTDRLNTEAFF
TRBV28	.	.	TRBJ1-2	TGTGCCAGCAGTTTAACAGGAAACTATGGCTACACCTTC	CASSLTGNYGYTF
TRBV20-1	.	.	TRBJ1-2	TGCAGTGCTAGAGATCCAGAAGGCTACACCTTC	CSARDPEGYTF
TRBV11-2	once	TRBD1	TRBJ1-2	TGTGCCAGCAGCCCTGGGGACAGGGGGAACTATGGCTACACCTTC	CASSPGDRGNYGYTF
TRBV9	.	TRBD1	TRBJ1-1	TGTGCCAGCAGCTCCCGGACAGGGGAGAACACTGAAGCTTTCTTT	CASSSRTGENTEAFF
TRBV5-6	few	TRBD1	TRBJ1-4	TGTGCCAGCAGCAACACAGGGGGCAATGAAAAACTGTTTTTT	CASSNTGGNEKLFF
TRBV9	once	.	TRBJ2-3	TGTGCCAGCAGCGTAGGGGGCCAGGGGCCCGGAGATACGCAGTATTTT	CASSVGGQGPGDTQYF
TRBV7-2	.	.	TRBJ2-5	TGTGCCAGCAACCCAGTAGTTGCGGGTGGAGAGACCCAGTACTTC	CASNPVVAGGETQYF
TRBV5-5	.	TRBD1	TRBJ1-2	TGTGCCAGCAGCACCGAATCGACAGGGTTTTCGGATGGCTACACCTTC	CASSTESTGFSDGYTF
TRBV27	once	.	TRBJ1-2	TGTGCCAGCAGTTTCCAAAGAGCAGGGTCCTATGGCTACACCTTC	CASSFQRAGSYGYTF
TRBV25-1	.	TRBD2	TRBJ2-2	TGTGCCAGCAGGCCGGGACTAGTACTGAGCACCGGGGAGCTGTTTTTT	CASRPGLVLSTGELFF
TRBV14	.	TRBD2	TRBJ2-7	TGTGCCAGCAGCCGACTAGCAGGGTTATCGGTTTTAGAGCAGTACTTC	CASSRLAGLSVLEQYF
TRBV4-3	.	.	TRBJ2-5	TGCGCCAGCAGCCAAGATTCGTCGGTTCCAGAGACCCAGTACTTC	CASSQDSSVPETQYF
TRBV5-8	.	TRBD2	TRBJ2-3	TGTGCCAGCAGCTTTTGGCGGGAGGGCCGAGATACGCAGTATTTT	CASSFWREGRDTQYF
TRBV5-6	.	TRBD1	TRBJ1-6	TGTGCCAGCAGCTGGGGGACAGTAAGGCGAGCAAATTCACCCCTCCACTTT	CASSWGTVRRANSPLHF
TRBV4-2	few	.	TRBJ1-5	TGTGCCAGCAGCCAAGGGACTTCTCAGCCCCAGCATTTT	CASSQGTSQPQHF
TRBV2	.	TRBD1	TRBJ2-7	TGTGCCAACGGACAGGGATTGAGGGAGCAGTACTTC	CANGQGLREQYF
TRBV5-5	.	.	TRBJ2-4	TGTGCCAGCAGCTCCCTAGATAGCGGAGCCAAAAACATTCAGTACTTC	CASSSLDSGAKNIQYF
TRBV29-1	.	.	TRBJ2-7	TGCAGCGTTGAAGAGCCCGGGTCATCGTACGAGCAGTACTTC	CSVEEPGSSYEQYF
TRBV10-3	.	.	TRBJ1-1	TGTGCCATCAGTGGGTCTCAGGGAGCTTTCTTT	CAISGSQGAFF
TRBV4-1	.	.	TRBJ2-7	TGCGCCAGCAGCCTTTCTTCAGGGCTGAACGACGAGCAGTACTTC	CASSLSSGLNDEQYF
TRBV5-1	few	.	TRBJ1-2	TGCGCCAGCAGCCCCGCGGGTTTGGCAGACTATGGCTACACCTTC	CASSPAGLADYGYTF
TRBV7-9	.	.	TRBJ2-1	TGTGCCAGCAGCCCCCCCGACAATGAGCAGTTCTTC	CASSPPDNEQFF
TRBV18	.	TRBD1	TRBJ1-4	TGTGCCAGCTCACCCAGGGGGCGAGTTGTGGACAATGAAAAACTGTTTTTT	CASSPRGRVVDNEKLFF
TRBV9	.	.	TRBJ1-4	TGTGCCAGCAGCGTAGGTGGGGGGGGAGAAAAACTGTTTTTT	CASSVGGGGEKLFF
TRBV5-1	.	TRBD1	TRBJ1-2	TGCGCCAGCAGCTTGGGAGACAGGGGATTAGGCTACACCTTC	CASSLGDRGLGYTF
TRBV6-5	.	TRBD2	TRBJ2-1	TGTGCCAGCACCTCTCTAGCGGGGGTCCTAAATGAGCAGTTCTTC	CASTSLAGVLNEQFF
TRBV29-1	.	.	TRBJ2-5	TGCAGCGTTGAGGGGCGGATGTACCAAGAGACCCAGTACTTC	CSVEGRMYQETQYF
TRBV29-1	.	.	TRBJ1-2	TGCAGCGTTGGACAGGACTATGGCTACACCTTC	CSVGQDYGYTF
TRBV9	.	TRBD1	TRBJ2-7	TGTGCCAGCAGCGTAGGGGACAGACCCTACGAGCAGTACTTC	CASSVGDRPYEQYF
TRBV25-1	once	.	TRBJ2-7	TGTGCCAGCAGTCCACAGTACGAGCAGTACTTC	CASSPQYEQYF
TRBV11-1	.	.	TRBJ2-7	TGTGCCAGCAGCTTGGCAGGCCCCGGGGACGAGCAGTACTTC	CASSLAGPGDEQYF
TRBV6-1	few	TRBD2	TRBJ2-1	TGTGCCAGCGTCTTGACTAGCGGGTCTATGGAGCAGTTCTTC	CASVLTSGSMEQFF
TRBV5-1	.	TRBD2	TRBJ2-3	TGCGCCAGCAGCTTGCAACTAGCGGGAGGGCCGACAGATACGCAGTATTTT	CASSLQLAGGPTDTQYF
TRBV7-2	once	.	TRBJ2-1	TGTGCCAGCAGCTTACTCAATGAGCAGTTCTTC	CASSLLNEQFF
TRBV19	.	TRBD1	TRBJ1-2	TGTGCCAGTAGTAGGGGACAGAACTATGGCTACACCTTC	CASSRGQNYGYTF
TRBV28	.	.	TRBJ1-5	TGTGCCAGCAGTTTAGACAGTAATCAGCCCCAGCATTTT	CASSLDSNQPQHF
TRBV7-9	.	.	TRBJ1-5	TGTTCCAGCAGCAAAACAAATCAGCCCCAGCATTTT	CSSSKTNQPQHF
TRBV27	.	.	TRBJ2-7	TGTGCCAGCAGTTATGCGGGGAGGAGCGAGCAGTACTTC	CASSYAGRSEQYF
TRBV14	once	.	TRBJ1-2	TGTGCCAGCAGCCAAGAGGTAAGAGGGCTCTACTATGGCTACACCTTC	CASSQEVRGLYYGYTF
TRBV18	.	.	TRBJ1-5	TGTGCCAGCTCACCAACCAGGGTTCAGCCCCAGCATTTT	CASSPTRVQPQHF
TRBV9	.	.	TRBJ2-7	TGTGCCAGCAGCACCCAGGGGTACGAGCAGTACTTC	CASSTQGYEQYF
TRBV12-5	.	TRBD1	TRBJ2-1	TGTGCTAGTGGTTCCCTTGGGACAGCGACCACTGAGCAGTTCTTC	CASGSLGTATTEQFF
TRBV7-6	.	TRBD1	TRBJ1-2	TGTGCCAGCAGCCTCACAGGGGACTATGGCTACACCTTC	CASSLTGDYGYTF
TRBV19	.	TRBD1	TRBJ2-7	TGTGCCAGTAGTATGGGGGGACAGGGAAGGTACGGCTACGAGCAGTACTTC	CASSMGGQGRYGYEQYF
TRBV19	.	TRBD1	TRBJ1-5	TGTGCCAGTAGTTTAGGGGGCGGAAGGCGCAATCAGCCCCAGCATTTT	CASSLGGGRRNQPQHF
TRBV5-4	.	.	TRBJ2-3	TGTGCCAGCAGCTTGGGACTAAACACAGATACGCAGTATTTT	CASSLGLNTDTQYF
TRBV6-1	few	.	TRBJ1-1	TGTGCCAGCAGTGTGCAGCGTCGTGGTGAAGCTTTCTTT	CASSVQRRGEAFF
TRBV19	.	.	TRBJ2-7	TGTGCCAGTAGTATGGAGGGGTTTCCCTACGAGCAGTACTTC	CASSMEGFPYEQYF
TRBV27	.	.	TRBJ2-6	TGTGCCAGCAGTTTATCGCCCGGCAGGGTATTCTCTGGGGCCAACGTCCTGACTTTC	CASSLSPGRVFSGANVLTF
TRBV7-7	once	TRBD2	TRBJ2-3	TGTGCTAGCAGCTCAGGACTAGCGGGAGATCTATATACGCAGTATTTT	CASSSGLAGDLYTQYF
TRBV10-1	.	TRBD1	TRBJ2-3	TGCGCCAGCAGGGACGGACAGGGACCCACAGATACGCAGTATTTT	CASRDGQGPTDTQYF
TRBV11-3	.	TRBD1	TRBJ1-5	TGTGCCAGCAGCGTTACAGGGGGAGGGAGCAATCAGCCCCAGCATTTT	CASSVTGGGSNQPQHF
TRBV21-1	few	.	TRBJ1-1	TGTGCCAGCAGTCCAAGGTCCTGGGGCGAGAACACTGAAGCTTTCTTT	CASSPRSWGENTEAFF
TRBV19	once	TRBD1	TRBJ2-7	TGTGCCAGCAGTCCGGGCACAGGGGTGTACGAGCAGTACTTC	CASSPGTGVYEQYF